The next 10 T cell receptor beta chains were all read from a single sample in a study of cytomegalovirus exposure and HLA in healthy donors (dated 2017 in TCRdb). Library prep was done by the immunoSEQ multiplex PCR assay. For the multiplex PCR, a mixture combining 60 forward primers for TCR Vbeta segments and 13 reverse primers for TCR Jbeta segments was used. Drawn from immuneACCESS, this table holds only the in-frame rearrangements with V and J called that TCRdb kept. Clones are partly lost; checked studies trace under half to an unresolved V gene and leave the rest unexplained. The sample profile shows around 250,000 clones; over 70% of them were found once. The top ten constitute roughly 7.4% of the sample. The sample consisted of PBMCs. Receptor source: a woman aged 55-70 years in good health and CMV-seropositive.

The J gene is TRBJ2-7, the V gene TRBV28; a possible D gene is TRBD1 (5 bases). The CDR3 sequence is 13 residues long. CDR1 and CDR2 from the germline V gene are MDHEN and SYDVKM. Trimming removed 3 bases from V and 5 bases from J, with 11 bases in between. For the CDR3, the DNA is TGTGCCAGCAGTTTCTCAGGGAACAACGAGCAGTACTTC. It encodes CASSFSGNNEQYF.

The CDR3 loop is CASSLRTGSYEQYF. The CDR3 DNA sequence: TGTGCCAGCAGTTTACGGACAGGGTCCTACGAGCAGTACTTC. V and J are TRBV6-5 and TRBJ2-7, with 8 bases that match TRBD1. J gave up 1 base and V 4 bases, and 3 bases lay outside the gene matches. The CDR3 is made up of 14 amino acids. Germline assignment: CDR1 MNHEY and CDR2 SVGAGI.

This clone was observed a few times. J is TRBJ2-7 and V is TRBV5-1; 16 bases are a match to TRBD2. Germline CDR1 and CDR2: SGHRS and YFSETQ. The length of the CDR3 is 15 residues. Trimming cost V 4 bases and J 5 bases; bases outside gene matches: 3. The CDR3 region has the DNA TGCGCCAGCAGCCTAGGGACTAGCGGGAGGGACGAGCAGTACTTC. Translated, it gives CASSLGTSGRDEQYF.

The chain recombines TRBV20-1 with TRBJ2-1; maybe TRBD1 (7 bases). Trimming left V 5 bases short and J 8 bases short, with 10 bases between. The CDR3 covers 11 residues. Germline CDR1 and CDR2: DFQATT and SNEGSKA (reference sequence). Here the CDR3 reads CSARRGDEQFF. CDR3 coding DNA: TGCAGTGCTCGCAGGGGGGATGAGCAGTTCTTC.

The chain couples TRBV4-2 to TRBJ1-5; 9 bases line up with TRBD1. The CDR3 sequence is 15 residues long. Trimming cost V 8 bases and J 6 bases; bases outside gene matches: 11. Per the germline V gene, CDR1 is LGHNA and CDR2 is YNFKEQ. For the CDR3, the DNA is TGTGCCAGCGGCTTTCGACAGGGGGAAGGTCAGCCCCAGCATTTT. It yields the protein CASGFRQGEGQPQHF.

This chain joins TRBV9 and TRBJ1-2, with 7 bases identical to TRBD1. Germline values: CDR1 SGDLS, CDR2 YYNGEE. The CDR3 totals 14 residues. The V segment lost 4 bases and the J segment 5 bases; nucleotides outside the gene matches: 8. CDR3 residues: CASSKGTARYGYTF. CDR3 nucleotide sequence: TGTGCCAGCAGCAAAGGGACAGCCCGTTATGGCTACACCTTC.

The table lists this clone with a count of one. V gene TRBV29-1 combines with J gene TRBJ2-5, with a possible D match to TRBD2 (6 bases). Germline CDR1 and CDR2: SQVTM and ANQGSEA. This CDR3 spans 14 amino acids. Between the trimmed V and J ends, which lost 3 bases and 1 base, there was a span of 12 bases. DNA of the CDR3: TGCAGCGTTGAGACGGGACTCCTCCAAGAGACCCAGTACTTC. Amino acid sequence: CSVETGLLQETQYF.

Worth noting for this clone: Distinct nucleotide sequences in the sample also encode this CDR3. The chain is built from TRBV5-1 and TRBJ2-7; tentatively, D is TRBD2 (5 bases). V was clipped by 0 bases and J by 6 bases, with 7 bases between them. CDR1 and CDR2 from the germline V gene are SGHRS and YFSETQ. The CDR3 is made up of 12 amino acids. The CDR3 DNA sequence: TGCGCCAGCAGCTTGGGGGGAGCCGAGCAGTACTTC. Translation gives CASSLGGAEQYF.

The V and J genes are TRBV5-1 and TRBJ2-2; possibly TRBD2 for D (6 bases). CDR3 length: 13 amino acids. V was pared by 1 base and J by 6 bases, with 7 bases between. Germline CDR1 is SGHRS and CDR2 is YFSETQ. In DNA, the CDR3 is TGCGCCAGCAGCTTGACTAGCCCCGGGGAGCTGTTTTTT. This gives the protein CASSLTSPGELFF.

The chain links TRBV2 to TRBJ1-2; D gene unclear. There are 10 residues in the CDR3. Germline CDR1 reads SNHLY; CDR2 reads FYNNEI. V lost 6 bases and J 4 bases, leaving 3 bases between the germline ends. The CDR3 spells CASRAYGYTF. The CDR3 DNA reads TGTGCCAGCAGGGCCTATGGCTACACCTTC.